The TCR beta chain described here comes from a study of blood T cell dynamics during melanoma immunotherapy. Profiling relied on immunoSEQ multiplex PCR, and the TCRdb table lists in-frame clones only, not all of them. The table includes fewer than 30,000 clones, approximately 88% detected once. The germline gives CDR1 MNHNS, CDR2 SASEGT. J was trimmed by 6 bases and V by 5 bases; bases with no gene match: 5. The CDR3 is 14 residues long. Time point indicated: week 3, after first cycle of checkpoint inhibitor. Sequencing was performed on blood, taken from a patient treated with checkpoint blockade. The chain joins TRBV6-1 to TRBJ2-3, with 10 nucleotides matching TRBD1. This receptor was obtained from a human donor with melanoma. CDR3 bases: TGTGCCAGCAGTCGGGACAGGGGTTCGGATACGCAGTATTTT. This sequence encodes CASSRDRGSDTQYF.